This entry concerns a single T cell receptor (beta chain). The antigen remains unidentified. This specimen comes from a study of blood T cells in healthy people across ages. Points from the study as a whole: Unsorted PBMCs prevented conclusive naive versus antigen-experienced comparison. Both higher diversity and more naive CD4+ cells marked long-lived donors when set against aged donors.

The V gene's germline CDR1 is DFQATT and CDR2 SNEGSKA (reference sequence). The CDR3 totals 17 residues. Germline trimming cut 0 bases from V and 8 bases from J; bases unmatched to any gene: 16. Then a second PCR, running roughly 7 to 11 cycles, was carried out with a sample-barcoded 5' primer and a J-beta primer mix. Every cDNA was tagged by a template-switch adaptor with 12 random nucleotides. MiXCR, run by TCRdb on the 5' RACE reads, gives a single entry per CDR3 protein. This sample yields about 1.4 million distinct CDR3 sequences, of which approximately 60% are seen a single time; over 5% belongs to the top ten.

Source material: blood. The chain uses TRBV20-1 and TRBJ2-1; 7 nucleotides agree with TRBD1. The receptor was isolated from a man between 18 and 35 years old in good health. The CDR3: CSARDLQGTPTEHEQFF. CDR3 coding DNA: TGCAGTGCTAGAGATCTACAGGGGACACCGACTGAGCATGAGCAGTTCTTC.